This TCR beta chain was found in a study of blood T cell repertoires in COVID-19. Source study methods: Amplifying reference gene primers gave estimates of nucleated cell counts. Assay used: immunoSEQ multiplex PCR; TCRdb lists only in-frame clones, some missing. The DNA gave D and trimming, while V, J and clone size come from that table. The data show fewer than 250,000 clones, around four fifths seen once. Germline values: CDR1 MNHNY, CDR2 SVGAGI (reference sequence). Unmatched junction bases numbered 8, after V lost 6 bases and J lost 6 bases. CDR3 length equals 14 residues. This chain uses TRBV6-6 with TRBJ1-5; 7 bases fit TRBD1. The sequenced sample was peripheral blood. This TCR came from a man aged 50-60 years with active or convalescent COVID-19. CDR3 DNA: TGTGCCAGCAGATCTAGACAGGGAGGTCAGCCCCAGCATTTT. This codes for CASRSRQGGQPQHF.